A selection of T cell receptor beta chains follows, all from one sample in a study of OX40 agonist ivuxolimab in advanced cancers. Repertoires were generated with immunoSEQ multiplex PCR, while TCRdb's copy carries only in-frame clones and drops some. The sample consists of approximately 77,000 clones, about 80% of them appearing once. Specimen: CD4+ or CD8+ T cells sorted from blood, collected in a trial of the OX40 agonist ivuxolimab. These receptor sequences come from an adult with an advanced solid tumor such as melanoma, head and neck, liver or kidney cancer. Both conserved end residues are part of each CDR3. The order of the fields is D gene, V gene, J gene, clone size, CDR3 protein, CDR3 DNA. D genes are given only for firm matches. A row's size may be missing; if present it is once, few, many or a size class.

NA	TRBV4-2	TRBJ2-3	NA	CASSPRVGDTQYF	TGTGCCAGCAGCCCCAGGGTAGGAGATACGCAGTATTTT
NA	TRBV5-4	TRBJ2-1	once	CASSLEIKNEQFF	TGTGCCAGCAGCTTGGAAATTAAAAATGAGCAGTTCTTC
NA	TRBV4-1	TRBJ1-2	NA	CASSQGSGADYGYTF	TGCGCCAGCAGCCAAGGTTCAGGGGCAGACTATGGCTACACCTTC
NA	TRBV5-4	TRBJ2-3	NA	CASSLVTSSDTQYF	TGTGCCAGCAGCTTGGTAACTAGCTCAGATACGCAGTATTTT
TRBD2	TRBV28	TRBJ2-2	NA	CASKGREGRLTGELFF	TGTGCCAGCAAAGGGCGGGAGGGCCGGCTAACGGGGGAGCTGTTTTTT
NA	TRBV28	TRBJ1-6	NA	CASSRTGFGSPLHF	TGTGCCAGCAGCCGCACAGGGTTTGGTTCACCCCTCCACTTT
NA	TRBV2	TRBJ1-2	once	CASSEARVYSRGYTF	TGTGCCAGCAGTGAAGCTAGGGTATATTCGCGAGGCTACACCTTC
NA	TRBV29-1	TRBJ2-5	NA	CSVGPAVQETQYF	TGCAGCGTTGGCCCAGCGGTACAAGAGACCCAGTACTTC
NA	TRBV10-3	TRBJ2-5	once	CAISEVDKETQYF	TGTGCCATCAGTGAGGTAGATAAAGAGACCCAGTACTTC
TRBD2	TRBV7-3	TRBJ2-7	NA	CASSLNPSGEQYF	TGTGCCAGCAGCTTAAACCCTAGCGGCGAGCAGTACTTC
NA	TRBV7-2	TRBJ1-4	NA	CASSLNPGLNEKLFF	TGTGCCAGCAGCTTAAACCCGGGCTTGAATGAAAAACTGTTTTTT
NA	TRBV7-2	TRBJ1-2	NA	CASNPGLQPSYGYTF	TGTGCCAGCAACCCAGGCCTACAGCCTAGCTATGGCTACACCTTC
NA	TRBV5-4	TRBJ1-4	NA	CASSFQVNEKLFF	TGTGCCAGCAGCTTCCAGGTTAATGAAAAACTGTTTTTT
NA	TRBV6-1	TRBJ2-1	NA	CASSEFQSATVSYNEQFF	TGTGCCAGCAGTGAATTCCAGAGTGCGACAGTCTCCTACAATGAGCAGTTCTTC
NA	TRBV21-1	TRBJ1-1	few	CASSKEGEEAFF	TGTGCCAGCAGCAAAGAGGGGGAGGAAGCTTTCTTT
TRBD1	TRBV4-3	TRBJ2-1	NA	CASSPTGSNEQFF	TGCGCCAGCAGCCCGACAGGGTCTAATGAGCAGTTCTTC
TRBD2	TRBV6-1	TRBJ2-3	NA	CASSEGGGALDTQYF	TGTGCCAGCAGTGAGGGCGGGGGGGCATTGGATACGCAGTATTTT
NA	TRBV2	TRBJ1-6	NA	CARTERGTNSPLHF	TGTGCCAGGACAGAGAGGGGAACGAATTCACCCCTCCACTTT
NA	TRBV29-1	TRBJ2-7	NA	CSVEDWGTYEQYF	TGCAGCGTTGAAGATTGGGGGACCTACGAGCAGTACTTC
TRBD2	TRBV7-2	TRBJ2-3	NA	CASSLVGTSGNTQYF	TGTGCCAGCAGCTTAGTTGGGACTAGCGGGAATACGCAGTATTTT
NA	TRBV2	TRBJ2-5	NA	CASRSRLKETQYF	TGTGCCAGTAGATCTAGGCTCAAAGAGACCCAGTACTTC
NA	TRBV19	TRBJ2-2	NA	CASSMGGDTGELFF	TGTGCCAGTAGTATGGGGGGTGACACCGGGGAGCTGTTTTTT
NA	TRBV7-8	TRBJ2-2	few	CASSLAFTTNTGELFF	TGTGCCAGCAGCTTAGCGTTCACTACGAACACCGGGGAGCTGTTTTTT
TRBD1	TRBV7-8	TRBJ1-1	NA	CASSRRDRGTEAFF	TGTGCCAGCAGCCGCCGGGACAGGGGGACTGAAGCTTTCTTT
NA	TRBV6-1	TRBJ1-5	NA	CASTPLGGANQPQHF	TGTGCCAGCACTCCCCTGGGCGGGGCGAATCAGCCCCAGCATTTT
NA	TRBV30	TRBJ1-2	NA	CAWAWGLNYGYTF	TGTGCCTGGGCCTGGGGCTTAAACTATGGCTACACCTTC
TRBD1	TRBV9	TRBJ2-1	NA	CASSIQGHSYNEQFF	TGTGCCAGCAGCATACAGGGGCACTCCTACAATGAGCAGTTCTTC
TRBD2	TRBV7-9	TRBJ2-2	NA	CASSSGTSFTGELFF	TGTGCCAGCAGCTCGGGGACTAGCTTCACCGGGGAGCTGTTTTTT
NA	TRBV30	TRBJ2-3	NA	CAWIKLHTDTQYF	TGTGCCTGGATAAAGCTCCACACAGATACGCAGTATTTT
TRBD1	TRBV15	TRBJ1-5	few	CATSRDRGGKPQHF	TGTGCCACCAGCAGGGACAGGGGAGGGAAGCCCCAGCATTTT
NA	TRBV18	TRBJ2-1	NA	CASSPNTGVGNEQFF	TGTGCCAGCTCACCAAATACGGGAGTGGGGAATGAGCAGTTCTTC
NA	TRBV6-5	TRBJ2-3	NA	CASSYSRMGTDTQYF	TGTGCCAGCAGTTACTCGAGAATGGGCACAGATACGCAGTATTTT
NA	TRBV9	TRBJ2-1	medium-sized	CASSDLGFNEQFF	TGTGCCAGCAGCGACCTAGGGTTCAATGAGCAGTTCTTC
NA	TRBV18	TRBJ2-5	NA	CASSLNPLGQETQYF	TGTGCCAGCTCTCTGAATCCCCTAGGACAAGAGACCCAGTACTTC
NA	TRBV30	TRBJ2-5	NA	CAWSRGGYQETQYF	TGTGCCTGGAGTAGGGGGGGGTACCAAGAGACCCAGTACTTC
NA	TRBV27	TRBJ1-1	NA	CASSFNARGRKAFF	TGTGCCAGCAGTTTTAACGCCCGAGGACGAAAAGCTTTCTTT
TRBD1	TRBV30	TRBJ1-2	NA	CAWSVRVGQSNYGYTF	TGTGCCTGGAGTGTCCGGGTGGGACAGAGTAACTATGGCTACACCTTC
TRBD2	TRBV10-3	TRBJ2-2	NA	CAISAGSGGSTGELFF	TGTGCCATCAGTGCGGGTAGCGGGGGTTCCACCGGGGAGCTGTTTTTT
TRBD1	TRBV7-9	TRBJ2-5	NA	CASSLGRQTGAKETQYF	TGTGCCAGCAGCTTAGGACGACAGACAGGGGCGAAAGAGACCCAGTACTTC
NA	TRBV7-8	TRBJ1-5	NA	CASSSQGFDQPQHF	TGTGCCAGCAGCTCCCAGGGTTTCGATCAGCCCCAGCATTTT
TRBD2	TRBV18	TRBJ2-4	NA	CASSPRSGGIQYF	TGTGCCAGCTCACCAAGGTCGGGGGGCATTCAGTACTTC
TRBD1	TRBV29-1	TRBJ1-2	once	CSVEGAGTGDGGYTF	TGCAGCGTTGAAGGGGCCGGGACAGGGGATGGAGGCTACACCTTC
TRBD1	TRBV25-1	TRBJ2-7	NA	CASSEYRRDRVYEQYF	TGTGCCAGCAGTGAATACCGTAGGGACAGGGTATACGAGCAGTACTTC
NA	TRBV7-3	TRBJ2-3	NA	CASRLTDTQYF	TGTGCCAGCAGGCTCACAGATACGCAGTATTTT
NA	TRBV28	TRBJ2-2	NA	CASGTGARTGELFF	TGTGCCAGCGGGACGGGGGCGAGGACCGGGGAGCTGTTTTTT